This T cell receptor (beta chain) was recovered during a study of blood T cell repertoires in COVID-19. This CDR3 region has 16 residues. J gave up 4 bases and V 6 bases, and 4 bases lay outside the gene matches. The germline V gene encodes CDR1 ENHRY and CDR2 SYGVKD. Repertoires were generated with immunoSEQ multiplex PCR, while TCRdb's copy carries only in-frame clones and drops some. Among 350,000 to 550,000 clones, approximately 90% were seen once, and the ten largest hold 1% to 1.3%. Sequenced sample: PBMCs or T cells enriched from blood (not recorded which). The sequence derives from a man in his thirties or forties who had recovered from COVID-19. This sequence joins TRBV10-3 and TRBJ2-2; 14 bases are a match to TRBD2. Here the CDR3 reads CAIRGLAGGSTGELFF. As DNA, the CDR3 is TGTGCCATCAGAGGACTAGCGGGAGGCTCCACCGGGGAGCTGTTTTTT.